The entry below describes one TCR beta chain. These data belong to a study of blood T cell repertoires in COVID-19. TCRdb's copy holds only in-frame clones and misses some; the assay was immunoSEQ multiplex PCR. This table has under 300,000 clones, just over 90% appearing once. From germline, CDR1 is SGHRS and CDR2 YFSETQ. Trimming left V 4 bases short and J 4 bases short, with 11 bases between. The CDR3 runs 14 residues. Each participant's cohort was designated according to participant-reported clinical history. The sequence was obtained from a young woman who had recovered from COVID-19. Material for sequencing was PBMCs or T cells enriched from blood (not recorded which). V is TRBV5-1 and J is TRBJ1-4; possibly TRBD1 for D (6 bases). The CDR3 loop is CASSRTVLNEKLFF. The CDR3 coding sequence is TGCGCCAGCAGCCGGACAGTCCTTAATGAAAAACTGTTTTTT.